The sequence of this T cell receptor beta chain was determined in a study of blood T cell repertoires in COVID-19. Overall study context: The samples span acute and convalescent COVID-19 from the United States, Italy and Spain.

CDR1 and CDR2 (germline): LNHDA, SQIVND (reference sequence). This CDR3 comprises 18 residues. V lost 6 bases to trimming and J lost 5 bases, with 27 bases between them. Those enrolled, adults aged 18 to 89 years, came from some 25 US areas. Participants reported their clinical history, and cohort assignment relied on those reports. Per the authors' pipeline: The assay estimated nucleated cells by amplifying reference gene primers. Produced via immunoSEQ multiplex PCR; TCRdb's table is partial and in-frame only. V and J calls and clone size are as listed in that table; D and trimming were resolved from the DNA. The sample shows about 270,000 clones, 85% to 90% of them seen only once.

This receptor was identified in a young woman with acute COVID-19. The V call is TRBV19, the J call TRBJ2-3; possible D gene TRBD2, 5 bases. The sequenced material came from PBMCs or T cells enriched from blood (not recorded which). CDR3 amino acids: CASSPEGIGQKEGDTQYF. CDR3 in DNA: TGTGCCAGTAGCCCAGAGGGTATTGGCCAAAAAGAAGGAGATACGCAGTATTTT. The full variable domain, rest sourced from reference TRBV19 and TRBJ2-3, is DGGITQSPKYLFRKEGQNVTLSCEQNLNHDAMYWYRQDPGQGLRLIYYSQIVNDFQKGDIAEGYSVSREKKESFPLTVTSAQKNPTAFYLCASSPEGIGQKEGDTQYFGPGTRLTVL.